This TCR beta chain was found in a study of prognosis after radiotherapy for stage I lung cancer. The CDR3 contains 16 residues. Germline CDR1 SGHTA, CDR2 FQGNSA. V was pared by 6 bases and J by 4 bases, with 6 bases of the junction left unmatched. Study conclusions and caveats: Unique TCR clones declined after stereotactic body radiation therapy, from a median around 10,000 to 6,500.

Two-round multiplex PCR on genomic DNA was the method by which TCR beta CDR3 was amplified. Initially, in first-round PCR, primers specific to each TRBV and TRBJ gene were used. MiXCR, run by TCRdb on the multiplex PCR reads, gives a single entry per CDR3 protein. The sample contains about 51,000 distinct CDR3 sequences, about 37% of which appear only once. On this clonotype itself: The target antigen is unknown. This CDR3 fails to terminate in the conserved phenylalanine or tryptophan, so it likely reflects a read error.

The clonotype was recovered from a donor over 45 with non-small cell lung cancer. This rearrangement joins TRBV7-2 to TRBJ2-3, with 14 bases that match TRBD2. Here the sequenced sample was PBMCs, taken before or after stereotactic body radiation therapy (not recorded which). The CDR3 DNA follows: TGTGCCAGCAGGATGACTAGCGGGAGGGGGGCAGATACGCAGTATTTG. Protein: CASRMTSGRGADTQYL.